The 11 T cell receptor beta chains presented below share a single source sample, sequenced in a study of blood T cell repertoires in COVID-19. Clones were sequenced by immunoSEQ multiplex PCR, and TCRdb holds only the in-frame ones, with some missing. The data hold approximately 220,000 clones, with about four fifths observed a single time. The specimen was peripheral blood. These receptors originate from a woman aged 25 to 39 who had recovered from COVID-19.

V and J are TRBV19 and TRBJ2-7; perhaps TRBD2 as D (6 bases). The CDR3 extends over 14 amino acids. Germline V lookup: CDR1 LNHDA, CDR2 SQIVND (reference sequence). Trimming removed 3 bases from V and 2 bases from J, with 11 bases in between. The DNA for the CDR3 is TGTGCCAGTAGTATTACGGGGGTTGCCTACGAGCAGTACTTC. Encoded protein: CASSITGVAYEQYF.

The J gene is TRBJ2-7, the V gene TRBV11-2; weak D call: TRBD1 (6 bases). Germline V gives CDR1 SGHAT, CDR2 FQNNGV. Trimming cost V 5 bases and J 3 bases, with 14 bases left between them. The CDR3 consists of 14 residues. CDR3 amino acids: CASSPTGTFYEQYF. The CDR3 nucleotides are TGTGCCAGCAGCCCAACCGGGACATTCTACGAGCAGTACTTC.

V is TRBV10-1 and J is TRBJ2-7; TRBD1 is a possible D gene (6 bases). The CDR3 is made up of 14 amino acids. Trimming took 5 bases from V and 2 from J, leaving 13 bases between them. Germline values: CDR1 WNHNN, CDR2 SYGVQD (reference sequence). CDR3 in DNA: TGCGCCAGCAGTCCTACAGGGTATCCCTACGAGCAGTACTTC. This codes for CASSPTGYPYEQYF.

The V and J genes are TRBV2 and TRBJ2-7, with 10 bases that match TRBD2. The CDR3 loop spans 15 amino acids. Germline CDR1 is SNHLY and CDR2 is FYNNEI. V shed 2 bases, J shed 3 bases, and the junction held 4 bases outside the gene matches. In nucleotides, the CDR3 is TGTGCCAGCAGTGAAAGGGCTAGCGGGAGCTACGAGCAGTACTTC. It yields the protein CASSERASGSYEQYF.

Only a few counts were recorded for this clone. The chain couples TRBV7-3 to TRBJ1-2, with 10 bases aligning to TRBD1. V shed 6 bases and J 6 bases; nucleotides not matched to a gene: 4. CDR1 is SGHTA, CDR2 FQGTGA, per germline. CDR3 length equals 13 residues. CDR3 nucleotide sequence: TGTGCCAGCAGGGCGACAGGGGGCGATGGCTACACCTTC. Its translation is CASRATGGDGYTF.

This chain connects TRBV28 to TRBJ2-1; 9 bases are shared with TRBD2. Germline assignment: CDR1 MDHEN and CDR2 SYDVKM. This CDR3 has 15 residues. Trimming removed 6 bases from V and 2 bases from J; junction bases left unmatched: 5. The DNA of the CDR3 is TGTGCCAGCAGCAGACTAGCGGAGACCTACAATGAGCAGTTCTTC. Protein product: CASSRLAETYNEQFF.

The genes are TRBV7-3 and TRBJ2-6; tentative D call: TRBD1 (6 bases). Germline V lookup: CDR1 SGHTA, CDR2 FQGTGA. V lost 3 bases and J lost 1, with 10 bases in between. The CDR3 sequence is 16 residues long. The CDR3 region is CASSFGTLSGANVLTF. CDR3 in DNA: TGTGCCAGCAGCTTCGGGACATTATCTGGGGCCAACGTCCTGACTTTC.

This chain connects TRBV21-1 to TRBJ2-2; TRBD1 was called by the table and not checked on the DNA. TRBV21-1 is recorded as a pseudogene. The CDR3 is 15 amino acids. The CDR3 DNA is TGTGCCAGCAGGCACCCCAGGGCCCACACCGGGGAGCTGTTTTTT. The encoded protein is CASRHPRAHTGELFF.

This clone was picked up one time. This chain uses TRBV30 with TRBJ2-2; 11 bases align to TRBD2. The ends lost 3 bases at V and 7 bases at J; junction bases unmatched: 10. This CDR3 has 16 amino acids. CDR1 GTSNPN and CDR2 SVGIG come from the germline V gene (reference sequence). This chain's CDR3 is CAWSLRLAGTGGELFF. CDR3 DNA: TGTGCCTGGAGCCTAAGACTAGCGGGAACCGGCGGGGAGCTGTTTTTT.

The CDR3 DNA sequence: TGTGCCATCAGTGAGATGGCTAGCGTTGACTCCTACAATGAGCAGTTCTTC. It translates to CAISEMASVDSYNEQFF. The chain links TRBV10-3 to TRBJ2-1; maybe TRBD2 (6 bases). Trimming took off 2 bases at V and 0 bases at J, with 14 bases between the two ends. CDR3 length equals 17 residues. From germline, CDR1 is ENHRY and CDR2 SYGVKD.

In regard to this clone: The same CDR3 also results from other DNA sequences found in this sample. The rearrangement uses TRBV9 and TRBJ2-7, with 7 bases matching TRBD1. The V and J ends lost 2 bases and 0 bases, in that order; junction bases with no gene match: 2. CDR3 length: 14 residues. The germline CDR1 and CDR2 sequences are SGDLS and YYNGEE. Here the CDR3 reads CASSVGQSSYEQYF. The CDR3 DNA is TGTGCCAGCAGCGTGGGACAGAGCTCCTACGAGCAGTACTTC.